One and the same sample provided the 18 T cell receptor beta chains below, sequenced in a study of blood T cell repertoires in COVID-19. Repertoires were generated with immunoSEQ multiplex PCR, while TCRdb's copy carries only in-frame clones and drops some. Here the sample spans 130,000 to 150,000 clones, roughly 80% being singletons. What was sequenced was peripheral blood. The receptors derive from a woman between 65 and 79 years old with COVID-19, enrolled during active disease.

J is TRBJ1-1 and V is TRBV7-3; weak D call: TRBD1 (5 bases). Trimming shortened V by 1 base and J by 3 bases, and 9 bases separated the two germline ends. The CDR3 sequence is 14 residues long. The germline V gene has CDR1 SGHTA and CDR2 FQGTGA. The CDR3 DNA is TGTGCCAGCAGCTTAAATGGGGGGGACACTGAAGCTTTCTTT. Protein: CASSLNGGDTEAFF.

This clone appeared a few times. The chain couples TRBV6-5 to TRBJ1-6, with D unclear. Germline CDR1 MNHEY, CDR2 SVGAGI. The CDR3 is 14 residues long. V was cut by 6 bases and J by 7 bases, with 13 bases left in between. CDR3 coding DNA: TGTGCCAGCAGATCGGAGGGCGCGAATTCACCCCTCCACTTT. As protein: CASRSEGANSPLHF.

This clone was observed a single time. The chain is built from TRBV27 and TRBJ2-3; 8 nucleotides agree with TRBD2. The V gene's germline CDR1 is MNHEY and CDR2 SMNVEV (reference sequence). The ends lost 5 bases at V and 1 base at J; junction bases unmatched: 5. The CDR3 is made up of 15 amino acids. In DNA, the CDR3 is TGTGCCAGCAGTCGGGGGGGCCAACGCACAGATACGCAGTATTTT. Amino acid sequence: CASSRGGQRTDTQYF.

This clone was picked up one time. CDR3 sequence (DNA): TGTGCCAGCAGCCTCGGGACTCCACAAGATACGCAGTATTTT. It translates to CASSLGTPQDTQYF. The chain couples TRBV7-2 to TRBJ2-3; maybe TRBD2 (6 bases). V was cut by 5 bases and J by 5 bases, with 14 bases left in between. The V gene's germline CDR1 is SGHTA and CDR2 FQGNSA. There are 14 residues in the CDR3.

This chain joins TRBV5-1 and TRBJ1-1; perhaps TRBD1 as D (6 bases). Germline CDR1 reads SGHRS; CDR2 reads YFSETQ. The V end was cut by 0 bases, the J end by 0 bases, with 15 bases between. The CDR3 is made up of 17 amino acids. CDR3 nucleotide sequence: TGCGCCAGCAGCTTGGGGCAGGGGTGGGGGTTGAACACTGAAGCTTTCTTT. It codes for CASSLGQGWGLNTEAFF.

This clone has more than one count but fewer than ten. The rearrangement links TRBV11-2 to TRBJ1-4, with D unclear. Per germline, CDR1 SGHAT and CDR2 FQNNGV. Trimming took 4 bases from V and 1 from J, leaving 4 bases between them. This CDR3 has 13 amino acids. The CDR3 loop is CASSYRTNEKLFF. The CDR3 nucleotides read TGTGCCAGCAGCTACAGAACTAATGAAAAACTGTTTTTT.

The V call is TRBV28, the J call TRBJ2-2; D is perhaps TRBD1 (5 bases). V was pared by 4 bases and J by 4 bases, with 13 bases between. This CDR3 is 15 amino acids long. Germline values: CDR1 MDHEN, CDR2 SYDVKM. CDR3 in amino acids: CASSSSSQGTGELFF. CDR3 nucleotide sequence: TGTGCCAGCAGTTCGTCGTCGCAGGGCACCGGGGAGCTGTTTTTT.

The V gene is TRBV12-3 or TRBV12-4, the J gene TRBJ1-1; D ambiguous. This CDR3 region has 13 residues. Trimming shortened V by 8 bases and J by 6 bases, and 16 bases separated the two germline ends. In DNA form, the CDR3 reads TGTGCCAGCCTTCACCTTATGAGCGCTGAAGCTTTCTTT. Protein product: CASLHLMSAEAFF.

The chain has TRBV5-6 and TRBJ1-4; TRBD1 aligns across 9 bases. The trim removed 0 bases at V and 6 bases at J, leaving 6 bases unmatched. Germline V gene sequence: CDR1 SGHDT, CDR2 YYEEEE. This CDR3 contains 16 residues. CDR3 nucleotide sequence: TGTGCCAGCAGCTTGGGTGCGACAGGGGGTTATGAAAAACTGTTTTTT. Translating it yields CASSLGATGGYEKLFF.

The chain employs TRBV6-5 and TRBJ1-1, with D tentatively TRBD1 (6 bases). This CDR3 is 13 amino acids long. V was cut by 6 bases and J by 6 bases, with 14 bases left in between. Germline V CDR1 and CDR2: MNHEY, SVGAGI. CDR3: CASSRQELSEAFF. Here the CDR3 DNA reads TGTGCCAGCAGCCGACAGGAGTTGTCTGAAGCTTTCTTT.

The chain has TRBV14 and TRBJ1-2; D perhaps matches TRBD1 (6 bases). CDR3 size: 15 residues. Trimming took 3 bases from V and 4 from J, leaving 15 bases between them. Germline V gene sequence: CDR1 SGHDN, CDR2 FVKESK. The CDR3 coding sequence is TGTGCCAGCAGCCATCGAGGGGGGGCGGGCTATGGCTACACCTTC. Protein product: CASSHRGGAGYGYTF.

The V and J genes are TRBV3-1 (or the pseudogene TRBV3-2) and TRBJ2-6; TRBD1 agrees at 7 bases. The CDR3 has 15 residues. Germline assignment: CDR1 LGHDT and CDR2 YNNKEL (reference sequence). V lost 5 bases, J lost 1 base, and 2 bases stayed unmatched. CDR3 nucleotide sequence: TGTGCCAGCAGCACGACAGGGTCTGGGGCCAACGTCCTGACTTTC. Translating gives CASSTTGSGANVLTF.

V is TRBV5-6 and J is TRBJ1-4, with 9 bases that match TRBD1. Germline trimming cut 2 bases from V and 4 bases from J; bases unmatched to any gene: 6. From germline, CDR1 is SGHDT and CDR2 YYEEEE. This CDR3 region has 16 residues. The CDR3 spells CASSLQGALLNEKLFF. The CDR3 coding sequence is TGTGCCAGCAGCTTACAGGGGGCGCTACTTAATGAAAAACTGTTTTTT.

This rearrangement joins TRBV2 to TRBJ1-4, with D maybe TRBD1 (5 bases). The CDR3 is 15 amino acids. CDR1 is SNHLY and CDR2 is FYNNEI in the germline V gene. V was cut by 0 bases and J by 12 bases, with 17 bases left in between. DNA of the CDR3: TGTGCCAGCAGTGAAGCGCTTCAGGGTGTCGGAGAACTGTTTTTT. Translated: CASSEALQGVGELFF.

The rearrangement uses TRBV10-1 and TRBJ2-5, with 8 bases fitting TRBD1. The germline V gene encodes CDR1 WNHNN and CDR2 SYGVQD (reference sequence). With 2 bases clipped from V and 4 bases from J, the junction kept 6 bases outside the gene matches. This CDR3 has 15 amino acids. In nucleotides, the CDR3 is TGCGCCAGCAGTGAGACGGACAGGGTGGGAGAGACCCAGTACTTC. This sequence encodes CASSETDRVGETQYF.

In this sample, this clone turned up once. The CDR3 DNA is TGCAGCGTTGGGGGCTCAACTAATGAAAAACTGTTTTTT. Translated, it gives CSVGGSTNEKLFF. V usage is TRBV29-1 and J usage is TRBJ1-4; D perhaps matches TRBD1 (5 bases). This CDR3 is 13 amino acids long. Germline CDR1 and CDR2: SQVTM and ANQGSEA. Trimming cost V 4 bases and J 0 bases, with 6 bases left between them.

The gene calls are TRBV3-1 (or the pseudogene TRBV3-2) and TRBJ2-1, with D possibly TRBD2 on 5 matching bases. V lost 1 base, J lost 3 bases, and 13 bases lay in between. CDR3 length: 16 residues. The germline CDR1 and CDR2 sequences are LGHDT and YNNKEL (reference sequence). CDR3: CASSQVSSPIYNEQFF. The DNA for the CDR3 is TGTGCCAGCAGCCAAGTTTCTAGCCCTATCTACAATGAGCAGTTCTTC.

The rearrangement joins TRBV27 to TRBJ1-2, with 8 positions matching TRBD1. Germline CDR1 and CDR2: MNHEY and SMNVEV (reference sequence). Trimming took 5 bases from V and 6 from J; bases not matched to a gene: 11. This CDR3 is built from 15 residues. CDR3 protein: CASSPRSTGANGYTF. The CDR3 DNA is TGTGCCAGCAGTCCGAGGTCGACAGGGGCAAATGGCTACACCTTC.